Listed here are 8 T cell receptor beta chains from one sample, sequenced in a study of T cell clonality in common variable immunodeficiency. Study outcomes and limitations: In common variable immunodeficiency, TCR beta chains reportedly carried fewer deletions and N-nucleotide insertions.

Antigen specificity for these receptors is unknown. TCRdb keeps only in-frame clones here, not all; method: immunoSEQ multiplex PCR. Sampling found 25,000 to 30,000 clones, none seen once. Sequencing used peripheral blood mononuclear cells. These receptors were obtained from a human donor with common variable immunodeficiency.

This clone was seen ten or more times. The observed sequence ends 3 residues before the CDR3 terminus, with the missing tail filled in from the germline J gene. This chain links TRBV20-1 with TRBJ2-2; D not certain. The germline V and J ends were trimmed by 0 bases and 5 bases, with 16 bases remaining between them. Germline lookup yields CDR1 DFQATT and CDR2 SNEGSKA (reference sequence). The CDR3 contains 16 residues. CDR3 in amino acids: CSARDLGLPRTGELFF. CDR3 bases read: TGCAGTGCTAGAGATCTAGGTCTACCTCGAACCGGGGAG.

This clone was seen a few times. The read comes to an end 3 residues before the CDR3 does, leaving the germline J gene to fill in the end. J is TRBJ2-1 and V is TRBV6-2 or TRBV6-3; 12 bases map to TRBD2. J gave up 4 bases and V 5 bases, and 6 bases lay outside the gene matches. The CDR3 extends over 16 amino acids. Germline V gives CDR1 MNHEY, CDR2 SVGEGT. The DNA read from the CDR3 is TGTGCCAGCAGTCGAGCTAGCGGGAGGGCATACAATGAG. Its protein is CASSRASGRAYNE. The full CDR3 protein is CASSRASGRAYNEQFF.

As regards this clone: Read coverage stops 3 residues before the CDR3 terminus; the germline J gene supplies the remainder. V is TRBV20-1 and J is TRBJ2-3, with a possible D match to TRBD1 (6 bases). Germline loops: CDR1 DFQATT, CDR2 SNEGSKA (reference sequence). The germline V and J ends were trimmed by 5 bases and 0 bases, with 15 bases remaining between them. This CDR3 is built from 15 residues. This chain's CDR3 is CSAVHRDGSTDTQYF. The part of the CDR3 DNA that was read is TGCAGTGCTGTCCACAGGGATGGTAGCACAGATACG.

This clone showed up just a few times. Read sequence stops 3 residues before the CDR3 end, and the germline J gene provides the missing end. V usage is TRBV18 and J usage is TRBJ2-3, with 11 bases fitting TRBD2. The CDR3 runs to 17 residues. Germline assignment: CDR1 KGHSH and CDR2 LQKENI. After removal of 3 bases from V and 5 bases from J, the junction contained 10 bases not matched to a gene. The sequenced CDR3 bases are TGTGCCAGCTCACCCAAGCGGCTAGCGGGAGGAGTAGATACG. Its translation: CASSPKRLAGGVDT. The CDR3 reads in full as CASSPKRLAGGVDTQYF.

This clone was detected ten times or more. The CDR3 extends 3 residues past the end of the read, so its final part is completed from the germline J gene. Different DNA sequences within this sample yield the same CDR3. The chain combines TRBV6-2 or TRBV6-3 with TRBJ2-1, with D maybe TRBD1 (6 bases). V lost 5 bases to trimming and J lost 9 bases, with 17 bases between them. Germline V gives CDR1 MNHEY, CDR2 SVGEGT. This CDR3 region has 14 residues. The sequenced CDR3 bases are TGTGCCAGCAGTGGCGGCATGGGGGCTGGTGAG. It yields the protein CASSGGMGAGE. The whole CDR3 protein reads CASSGGMGAGEQFF.

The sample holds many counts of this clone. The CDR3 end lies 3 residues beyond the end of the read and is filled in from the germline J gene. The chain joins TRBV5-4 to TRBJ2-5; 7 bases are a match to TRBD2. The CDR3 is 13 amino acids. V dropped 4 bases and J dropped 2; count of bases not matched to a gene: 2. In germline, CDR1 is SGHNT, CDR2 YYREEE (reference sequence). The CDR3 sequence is CASSQAGQETQYF. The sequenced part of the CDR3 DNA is TGTGCCAGCAGCCAAGCGGGGCAAGAGACC.

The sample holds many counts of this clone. CDR3 residues: CASSLWLAGGTGELFF. Incomplete CDR3 DNA: TGTGCCAGCAGCTTGTGGTTAGCGGGAGGTACCGGGGAG. The V and J genes are TRBV5-4 and TRBJ2-2; 10 nucleotides line up with TRBD2. The CDR3 goes on 3 residues after the read ends, and that part is filled in from the germline J gene. CDR3 length: 16 residues. The V and J ends lost 1 base and 5 bases, in that order; junction bases with no gene match: 5. Germline CDR1 SGHNT, CDR2 YYREEE (reference sequence).

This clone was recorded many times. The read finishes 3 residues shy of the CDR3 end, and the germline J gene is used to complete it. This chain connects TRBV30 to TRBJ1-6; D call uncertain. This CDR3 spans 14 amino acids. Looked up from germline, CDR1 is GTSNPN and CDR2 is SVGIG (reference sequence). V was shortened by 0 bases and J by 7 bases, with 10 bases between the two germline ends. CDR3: CAWSVQGGNSPLHF. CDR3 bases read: TGTGCCTGGAGTGTACAAGGCGGGAATTCACCC.